The rows below give T cell receptor beta chains drawn from one sample of a study of T cells in Graves' hyperthyroidism and ophthalmopathy. TCRdb re-derived calls from the multiplex PCR reads in MiXCR, one entry per CDR3 protein. The sample shows approximately 640,000 distinct CDR3 sequences, around 15% of them seen only once. Sequencing was done on a sample of blood. These receptor sequences come from a man aged 50 to 60 with Graves' hyperthyroidism. Both conserved end residues are part of each CDR3. Fields, in order: CDR3 length, V gene, D gene, J gene, clone size, CDR3 DNA, CDR3 protein. A D gene is named only where the DNA matches it firmly. Size tells how often a clone was seen (once, few, many) or the class of an expanded clone, and some rows leave it out.

len: 15
v_gene: TRBV9
d_gene: TRBD2
j_gene: TRBJ2-3
abundance: .
CDR3nt: TGTGCCAGCAGCGGGACTAGCGGGAGGGCAGATACGCAGTATTTT
CDR3aa: CASSGTSGRADTQYF

len: 17
v_gene: TRBV6-6
d_gene: .
j_gene: TRBJ2-6
abundance: few
CDR3nt: TGTGCCAGCAGTTACCTGTCTTGGACGGCTGGGGCCAACGTCCTGACTTTC
CDR3aa: CASSYLSWTAGANVLTF

len: 16
v_gene: TRBV11-1
d_gene: TRBD1
j_gene: TRBJ2-2
abundance: many
CDR3nt: TGTGCCAGCAGCTTTTTACAGGGGGACAGCACCGGGGAGCTGTTTTTT
CDR3aa: CASSFLQGDSTGELFF

len: 17
v_gene: TRBV7-2
d_gene: .
j_gene: TRBJ2-7
abundance: many
CDR3nt: TGTGCCAGCAGCTACGGGGCAGGAGGCAGTTTTTCCTACGAGCAGTACTTC
CDR3aa: CASSYGAGGSFSYEQYF

len: 13
v_gene: TRBV19
d_gene: .
j_gene: TRBJ2-3
abundance: .
CDR3nt: TGTGCCAGTAGTATGGGGACTACAGATACGCAGTATTTT
CDR3aa: CASSMGTTDTQYF

len: 20
v_gene: TRBV2
d_gene: .
j_gene: TRBJ2-7
abundance: many
CDR3nt: TGTGCCAGCAGGCTCCCACAGGACGGAGAGGCCGGGACCATCCCCCTCGAGCAGTACTTC
CDR3aa: CASRLPQDGEAGTIPLEQYF

len: 11
v_gene: TRBV2
d_gene: .
j_gene: TRBJ2-7
abundance: many
CDR3nt: TGTGCCAGCACCGGGACCTACGAGCAGTACTTC
CDR3aa: CASTGTYEQYF

len: 18
v_gene: TRBV19
d_gene: .
j_gene: TRBJ2-1
abundance: .
CDR3nt: TGTGCCAGTAGTATTGGCTGGAGTAGCGGCCCTATCTACAATGAGCAGTTCTTC
CDR3aa: CASSIGWSSGPIYNEQFF

len: 16
v_gene: TRBV18
d_gene: TRBD1
j_gene: TRBJ1-1
abundance: few
CDR3nt: TGTGCCAGCTCACCACGGCAGGGGGCAGCGAACACTGAAGCTTTCTTT
CDR3aa: CASSPRQGAANTEAFF

len: 16
v_gene: TRBV3-1
d_gene: .
j_gene: TRBJ2-3
abundance: few
CDR3nt: TGTGCCAGCAGCCAAGAAAGATCGGGTGCCGCAGATACGCAGTATTTT
CDR3aa: CASSQERSGAADTQYF

len: 14
v_gene: TRBV5-1
d_gene: .
j_gene: TRBJ2-1
abundance: few
CDR3nt: TGCGCCAGCAGCAGAGGGGGTCTCAACAATGAGCAGTTCTTC
CDR3aa: CASSRGGLNNEQFF

len: 16
v_gene: TRBV6-1
d_gene: .
j_gene: TRBJ2-1
abundance: many
CDR3nt: TGTGCCAGCAGTTCCGGCGCGGGGCGAAAAGACAATGAGCAGTTCTTC
CDR3aa: CASSSGAGRKDNEQFF

len: 16
v_gene: TRBV18
d_gene: .
j_gene: TRBJ2-2
abundance: .
CDR3nt: TGTGCCAGCTCACCGCCAGGGACGACAAACACCGGGGAGCTGTTTTTT
CDR3aa: CASSPPGTTNTGELFF

len: 17
v_gene: TRBV12-3/TRBV12-4
d_gene: TRBD2
j_gene: TRBJ2-7
abundance: few
CDR3nt: TGTGCCAGCAGTTTAGTGTACAGGACTAGCGGGGGCTACGAGCAGTACTTC
CDR3aa: CASSLVYRTSGGYEQYF

len: 12
v_gene: TRBV6-2/TRBV6-3
d_gene: .
j_gene: TRBJ1-6
abundance: few
CDR3nt: TGTGCCAGCAACACGGGACTCCGCACGTTCCACTTT
CDR3aa: CASNTGLRTFHF

len: 12
v_gene: TRBV3-1
d_gene: .
j_gene: TRBJ2-3
abundance: few
CDR3nt: TGTGCCAGCAGCCAGTATACAGATACGCAGTATTTT
CDR3aa: CASSQYTDTQYF

len: 15
v_gene: TRBV29-1
d_gene: TRBD2
j_gene: TRBJ2-7
abundance: few
CDR3nt: TGCAGCGCACAGGACCGGACTAGCGGGAGGAACGAGCAGTACTTC
CDR3aa: CSAQDRTSGRNEQYF

len: 15
v_gene: TRBV20-1
d_gene: .
j_gene: TRBJ1-6
abundance: .
CDR3nt: TGCAGTGCTAGAGATAGTAGCCAAGTAAATTCACCCCTCCACTTT
CDR3aa: CSARDSSQVNSPLHF

len: 15
v_gene: TRBV7-9
d_gene: TRBD1
j_gene: TRBJ2-7
abundance: many
CDR3nt: TGTGCCAGCAGCTTTTGGGACAGAAACGTCTACGAGCAGTACTTC
CDR3aa: CASSFWDRNVYEQYF

len: 15
v_gene: TRBV28
d_gene: .
j_gene: TRBJ2-7
abundance: once
CDR3nt: TGTGCCAGCAGCCCGCAGCGTTCAGGGCTCTACGAGCAGTACTTC
CDR3aa: CASSPQRSGLYEQYF

len: 13
v_gene: TRBV30
d_gene: TRBD1
j_gene: TRBJ1-2
abundance: many
CDR3nt: TGTGCCTGGAGTGTACAGGGGTTATATGGCTACACCTTC
CDR3aa: CAWSVQGLYGYTF

len: 21
v_gene: TRBV29-1
d_gene: TRBD2
j_gene: TRBJ2-3
abundance: few
CDR3nt: TGCAGCGTTGAAGATCAGGGGAAGAGGGGACTAGCGGCCCTTGACACAGATACGCAGTATTTT
CDR3aa: CSVEDQGKRGLAALDTDTQYF

len: 16
v_gene: TRBV5-1
d_gene: TRBD1
j_gene: TRBJ1-2
abundance: .
CDR3nt: TGCGCCAGCAGCTTGGATGGGCAGGGGGCGGACTATGGCTACACCTTC
CDR3aa: CASSLDGQGADYGYTF

len: 13
v_gene: TRBV29-1
d_gene: .
j_gene: TRBJ2-2
abundance: many
CDR3nt: TGCAGCGTTGAAGGAGTGGCCACCGGGGAGCTGTTTTTT
CDR3aa: CSVEGVATGELFF

len: 14
v_gene: TRBV28
d_gene: .
j_gene: TRBJ1-4
abundance: few
CDR3nt: TGTGCCAGCAGTTTATTAGCCGGCTATGAAAAACTGTTTTTT
CDR3aa: CASSLLAGYEKLFF

len: 13
v_gene: TRBV5-8
d_gene: .
j_gene: TRBJ2-7
abundance: few
CDR3nt: TGTGCCAGCAGCTTGGCTGAGAACTACGAGCAGTACTTC
CDR3aa: CASSLAENYEQYF

len: 15
v_gene: TRBV4-1
d_gene: .
j_gene: TRBJ1-1
abundance: .
CDR3nt: TGCGCCAGCAGCCAAGTGGGGGGTGTGAACACTGAAGCTTTCTTT
CDR3aa: CASSQVGGVNTEAFF

len: 13
v_gene: TRBV19
d_gene: .
j_gene: TRBJ2-7
abundance: .
CDR3nt: TGTGCCAGTAGTATCGAGGGCGGCTACGAGCAGTACTTC
CDR3aa: CASSIEGGYEQYF

len: 17
v_gene: TRBV25-1
d_gene: TRBD2
j_gene: TRBJ2-1
abundance: .
CDR3nt: TGTGCCAGCAGTGAATCTCCGGGACTAGCGGGAAGTCTTGAGCAGTTCTTC
CDR3aa: CASSESPGLAGSLEQFF

len: 16
v_gene: TRBV29-1
d_gene: .
j_gene: TRBJ1-3
abundance: .
CDR3nt: TGCAGCGTTGAAGAGGGTGGGTCCCCCTCTGGAAACACCATATATTTT
CDR3aa: CSVEEGGSPSGNTIYF

len: 20
v_gene: TRBV9
d_gene: TRBD1
j_gene: TRBJ2-2
abundance: .
CDR3nt: TGTGCCAGCAGCGTAAATAGGGGACAGGGTATCTTCGCGAACACCGGGGAGCTGTTTTTT
CDR3aa: CASSVNRGQGIFANTGELFF

len: 15
v_gene: TRBV11-2
d_gene: .
j_gene: TRBJ2-1
abundance: .
CDR3nt: TGTGCCAGCAGCCCCCCCCGGGGGCCCTACAATGAGCAGTTCTTC
CDR3aa: CASSPPRGPYNEQFF

len: 15
v_gene: TRBV12-3/TRBV12-4
d_gene: TRBD1
j_gene: TRBJ1-5
abundance: many
CDR3nt: TGTGCCAGCAAAACCGGGACAGGGGGGAATCAGCCCCAGCATTTT
CDR3aa: CASKTGTGGNQPQHF

len: 14
v_gene: TRBV28
d_gene: .
j_gene: TRBJ2-2
abundance: .
CDR3nt: TGTGCCAGCAGTTCGTGGGAGATCACCGGGGAGCTGTTTTTT
CDR3aa: CASSSWEITGELFF

len: 16
v_gene: TRBV7-9
d_gene: .
j_gene: TRBJ1-2
abundance: many
CDR3nt: TGTGCCAGCGCCTCCGCCTTCTCCGGAGCTAACTATGGCTACACCTTC
CDR3aa: CASASAFSGANYGYTF

len: 15
v_gene: TRBV20-1
d_gene: .
j_gene: TRBJ1-1
abundance: .
CDR3nt: TGCAGTGCTAGAGATAGTGGGAAGGCGGGCACTGAAGCTTTCTTT
CDR3aa: CSARDSGKAGTEAFF

len: 16
v_gene: TRBV10-3
d_gene: .
j_gene: TRBJ1-4
abundance: many
CDR3nt: TGTGCCATCAGTGAGTCGGATTCCCTGCTGAATGAAAAACTGTTTTTT
CDR3aa: CAISESDSLLNEKLFF

len: 15
v_gene: TRBV7-2
d_gene: TRBD2
j_gene: TRBJ2-3
abundance: few
CDR3nt: TGTGCCAGCAGCCCTGTAGCGGGAGGGCCAAATACGCAGTATTTT
CDR3aa: CASSPVAGGPNTQYF

len: 15
v_gene: TRBV27
d_gene: TRBD1
j_gene: TRBJ2-7
abundance: .
CDR3nt: TGTGCCAGCAGTCCCGGACAGGGGGGTGGGACCGAGCAGTACTTC
CDR3aa: CASSPGQGGGTEQYF

len: 17
v_gene: TRBV7-6
d_gene: TRBD1
j_gene: TRBJ1-1
abundance: many
CDR3nt: TGTGCCAGCAGCTTACCCAGACAGGGGGCGCGGAACACTGAAGCTTTCTTT
CDR3aa: CASSLPRQGARNTEAFF

len: 17
v_gene: TRBV28
d_gene: .
j_gene: TRBJ2-1
abundance: many
CDR3nt: TGTGCCAGCAGTTCAAAAGGGCTAGACAAGATCGGCAATGAGCAGTTCTTC
CDR3aa: CASSSKGLDKIGNEQFF

len: 16
v_gene: TRBV19
d_gene: .
j_gene: TRBJ2-1
abundance: few
CDR3nt: TGTGCCAGTAGTCGAGGGGACGAAGGAAAATACAATGAGCAGTTCTTC
CDR3aa: CASSRGDEGKYNEQFF

len: 19
v_gene: TRBV6-2/TRBV6-3
d_gene: TRBD2
j_gene: TRBJ2-4
abundance: .
CDR3nt: TGTGCCAGCAGTTACGGTTTGGCGGGAGGCACATTAGCCAAAAACATTCAGTACTTC
CDR3aa: CASSYGLAGGTLAKNIQYF

len: 18
v_gene: TRBV2
d_gene: .
j_gene: TRBJ1-3
abundance: .
CDR3nt: TGTGCCAGCAGTGGTTCACATCTCTTTATGAGCTCTGGAGACACCATATATTTT
CDR3aa: CASSGSHLFMSSGDTIYF

len: 14
v_gene: TRBV20-1
d_gene: TRBD2
j_gene: TRBJ2-1
abundance: few
CDR3nt: TGCAGTGCTAGAAGGGGACTAGACCTTGGTGAGCAGTTCTTC
CDR3aa: CSARRGLDLGEQFF

len: 10
v_gene: TRBV20-1
d_gene: TRBD1
j_gene: TRBJ1-2
abundance: many
CDR3nt: TGCAGTGCTAGTGACAGGGACTACACCTTC
CDR3aa: CSASDRDYTF

len: 17
v_gene: TRBV29-1
d_gene: TRBD2
j_gene: TRBJ2-3
abundance: many
CDR3nt: TGCAGCGTTGACGGACTAGCGGGACGTACGGGCACAGATACGCAGTATTTT
CDR3aa: CSVDGLAGRTGTDTQYF

len: 14
v_gene: TRBV24-1
d_gene: TRBD2
j_gene: TRBJ2-7
abundance: many
CDR3nt: TGTGCCACCAGCTCCGGGACTAGATCCTACGAGCAGTACTTC
CDR3aa: CATSSGTRSYEQYF

len: 16
v_gene: TRBV7-3
d_gene: TRBD2
j_gene: TRBJ2-3
abundance: many
CDR3nt: TGTGCCAGCAGCTCGACTAGCGGGACGATTCCAGATACGCAGTATTTT
CDR3aa: CASSSTSGTIPDTQYF

len: 17
v_gene: TRBV7-2
d_gene: TRBD2
j_gene: TRBJ2-1
abundance: few
CDR3nt: TGTGCCAGCAGTCCGACTAGCTCCAGGTGGAACAACAATGAGCAGTTCTTC
CDR3aa: CASSPTSSRWNNNEQFF

len: 11
v_gene: TRBV30
d_gene: .
j_gene: TRBJ1-1
abundance: many
CDR3nt: TGTGCCTGGAGTGGGGGGGTGTCAGCTTTCTTT
CDR3aa: CAWSGGVSAFF

len: 15
v_gene: TRBV19
d_gene: .
j_gene: TRBJ2-6
abundance: many
CDR3nt: TGTGCCAGTAGCAACAGGGTCTCTGGGGCCAACGTCCTGACTTTC
CDR3aa: CASSNRVSGANVLTF

len: 14
v_gene: TRBV6-1
d_gene: TRBD2
j_gene: TRBJ2-7
abundance: few
CDR3nt: TGTGCCAGCAGCTCGACTAGCGTCTCCTACGAGCAGTACTTC
CDR3aa: CASSSTSVSYEQYF

len: 14
v_gene: TRBV28
d_gene: .
j_gene: TRBJ2-1
abundance: many
CDR3nt: TGTGCCAGCAGTAACTTATTCTCCTACAATGAGCAGTTCTTC
CDR3aa: CASSNLFSYNEQFF

len: 17
v_gene: TRBV30
d_gene: TRBD2
j_gene: TRBJ2-5
abundance: many
CDR3nt: TGTGCCTGGAGTTCCAGACTAGCGGGAGGCCGGTGGGAGACCCAGTACTTC
CDR3aa: CAWSSRLAGGRWETQYF

len: 17
v_gene: TRBV30
d_gene: TRBD1
j_gene: TRBJ2-6
abundance: .
CDR3nt: TGTGCCTGGAGTGAGCCAGGGGGCAGGTCTGGGGCCAACGTCCTGACTTTC
CDR3aa: CAWSEPGGRSGANVLTF

len: 16
v_gene: TRBV5-1
d_gene: TRBD2
j_gene: TRBJ2-7
abundance: many
CDR3nt: TGCGCCAGCAGCTTGGGAGGACTAGCGGAGTTATACGAGCAGTACTTC
CDR3aa: CASSLGGLAELYEQYF

len: 14
v_gene: TRBV5-1
d_gene: TRBD1
j_gene: TRBJ2-7
abundance: few
CDR3nt: TGCGCCAGCAGCTGGGGACAGGGCTCCTACGAGCAGTACTTC
CDR3aa: CASSWGQGSYEQYF

len: 15
v_gene: TRBV9
d_gene: TRBD1
j_gene: TRBJ2-1
abundance: .
CDR3nt: TGTGCCAGCAGCGTACCGGGACAGTCCTACAATGAGCAGTTCTTC
CDR3aa: CASSVPGQSYNEQFF

len: 20
v_gene: TRBV12-3/TRBV12-4
d_gene: TRBD2
j_gene: TRBJ2-1
abundance: .
CDR3nt: TGTGCCAGCAGTTTAGCTAGCGGGAGGGTCAGACTATACTCCTACAATGAGCAGTTCTTC
CDR3aa: CASSLASGRVRLYSYNEQFF